In this sample, the clone carrying this T cell receptor (beta chain) turned up many times. Its antigen is undetermined. These data come from a study of T-cell reconstitution after alpha-beta-depleted transplantation in children. Trimming pared 1 base from V and 3 bases from J, leaving 10 bases between. Germline CDR1 reads SGHTA; CDR2 reads FQGNSA. The CDR3 runs 15 residues. The TCRbeta library was prepared with unique molecular identifiers. TCRdb re-called the PCR reads through MiXCR, storing one row per CDR3 protein. This table has almost 500,000 distinct CDR3 sequences, 10% appearing once. Overall study results and limits: Certain patients had high TCRbeta diversity at day 60, and it came from recipient T cells and thymic progenitors that survived. T-cell counts and diversity were attributed mostly to newly produced T cells one year after transplant. Several hundred expanded graft clones reportedly supplied alpha-beta T cells about two months after transplant.

The V and J genes are TRBV7-2 and TRBJ1-5, with a weak D call TRBD1 (5 bases). The input for sequencing was PBMCs, taken before TCRalphabeta/CD19-depleted stem cell transplant. The TCR was taken from a child aged 2 to 10 with inherited bone marrow failure, due to receive a stem cell transplant. CDR3 sequence (DNA): TGTGCCAGCAGCTTAGACAAGGGGTACAATCAGCCCCAGCATTTT. It translates to CASSLDKGYNQPQHF.